This T cell receptor (beta chain) was sequenced in a study of T cells in Graves' hyperthyroidism and ophthalmopathy. Study-level information: The initial diagnosis was the point when peripheral blood was collected, ahead of any treatment.

TCR beta CDR3 regions were amplified from RNA transcripts. The HTBI primer set drove a first-round RT-PCR of the TCR CDR3. MiXCR was run by TCRdb on the multiplex PCR reads, yielding one entry per CDR3 protein. In the table there are 300,000 to 400,000 distinct CDR3 sequences, 18% of which are singletons. Trimming took 6 bases from V and 6 from J, leaving 9 bases between them. This CDR3 is built from 12 residues. Among the patients, aged 18 to 65, hyperthyroidism was newly diagnosed and had lasted under 2 months. V usage is TRBV12-3 or TRBV12-4 and J usage is TRBJ1-5; perhaps TRBD1 as D (6 bases). The sequence was collected from a woman aged 45-65 years with Graves' hyperthyroidism. The sequenced material came from blood. CDR3 residues: CASSYRVQPQHF. The DNA for the CDR3 is TGTGCCAGCAGCTACAGGGTTCAGCCCCAGCATTTT.